The 25 T cell receptor beta chains listed next were all sequenced from one sample in a study of T cells expressing NK-cell markers. TCRdb reworked the 5' RACE reads into one entry per CDR3 protein, no DNA. The sample data list around 260,000 distinct CDR3 sequences. The sequenced material came from blood T cells: a sorted CD56 or NKG2C T cell subset, CD4+ or CD8+ T cells, or bulk PBMC T cells (not recorded which). The receptor source for this set is a woman between 18 and 70 years old in good health.

The chain combines TRBV28 with TRBJ1-4. This CDR3 has 15 amino acids. Per germline, CDR1 MDHEN and CDR2 SYDVKM. The CDR3 reads CASSLVGRENEKLFF.

The genes are TRBV14 and TRBJ2-7; lacking DNA, the TRBD2 call made by TCRdb goes unchecked. Germline V gene sequence: CDR1 SGHDN, CDR2 FVKESK. This CDR3 is built from 13 residues. CDR3 region: CASSSGLLYEQYF.

This sequence joins TRBV7-2 and TRBJ2-2; the TCRdb D gene call, TRBD1, has no DNA to confirm it. Germline values: CDR1 SGHTA, CDR2 FQGNSA. This CDR3 is built from 15 residues. Here the CDR3 reads CASSLGSQNTGELFF.

The chain couples TRBV12-3 or TRBV12-4 to TRBJ1-2; TCRdb designates TRBD1, a call that cannot be tested without DNA. CDR3 length equals 16 residues. The CDR3 region is CASSLGFGSRGAGYTF.

The chain is built from TRBV6-4 and TRBJ2-3; the D call from TCRdb, TRBD2, cannot be confirmed without DNA. The CDR3 consists of 16 residues. CDR1 and CDR2 (germline): MRHNA, SNTAGT. The CDR3 is CASSAGLAGGFNTQYF.

The J gene is TRBJ2-5, the V gene TRBV5-1; with no DNA, the TCRdb D assignment of TRBD1 cannot be verified. Germline CDR1 and CDR2: SGHRS and YFSETQ. The CDR3 sequence is 15 residues long. The CDR3: CASRRGGGSAETQYF. Looking up the rest from reference TRBV5-1 and TRBJ2-5 gives the full variable domain: KAGVTQTPRYLIKTRGQQVTLSCSPISGHRSVSWYQQTPGQGLQFLFEYFSETQRNKGNFPGRFSGRQFSNSRSEMNVSTLELGDSALYLCASRRGGGSAETQYFGPGTRLLVL.

The J gene is TRBJ2-6, the V gene TRBV20-1; TCRdb selects TRBD2, and the lack of DNA leaves this call unchecked. This CDR3 contains 18 residues. Germline loops: CDR1 DFQATT, CDR2 SNEGSKA (reference sequence). CDR3 protein: CSARSLAGWASGANVLTF.

The gene calls are TRBV18 and TRBJ2-2. The CDR3 contains 17 residues. Germline V gene data show CDR1 as KGHSH and CDR2 as LQKENI. CDR3: CASSPRLQNSNTGELFF.

This sequence joins TRBV10-3 and TRBJ2-3. The germline V gene has CDR1 ENHRY and CDR2 SYGVKD. The CDR3 contains 18 residues. The CDR3 loop reads CATRPAVSQILPTDTQYF.

V usage is TRBV5-4 and J usage is TRBJ2-2; TCRdb's D gene call, TRBD2, goes unchecked for lack of DNA. Germline CDR1 SGHNT, CDR2 YYREEE (reference sequence). The CDR3 is 14 amino acids. This CDR3 reads CASSLDSHTGELFF.

The genes are TRBV20-1 and TRBJ1-3. The germline V gene encodes CDR1 DFQATT and CDR2 SNEGSKA (reference sequence). CDR3 length equals 12 residues. The CDR3 protein is CSAPRSFDTIYF.

V gene TRBV24-1 combines with J gene TRBJ2-1; TCRdb gives TRBD1 as the D gene, but with no DNA this cannot be confirmed. The CDR3 runs to 12 residues. Germline values: CDR1 KGHDR, CDR2 SFDVKD. CDR3 protein: CATSARGNEQFF.

V is TRBV7-3 and J is TRBJ2-5. Germline V CDR1 and CDR2: SGHTA, FQGTGA. The CDR3 extends over 13 amino acids. CDR3 region: CASSPNSQETQYF.

The V gene is TRBV7-6, the J gene TRBJ1-6; TCRdb indicates TRBD1, and absent DNA this call remains unverified. The CDR3 runs 14 residues. In germline, CDR1 is SGHVS, CDR2 FNYEAQ. CDR3 region: CASSLVGADSPLHF. The complete variable domain, with remaining parts taken from reference TRBV7-6 and TRBJ1-6, reads GAGVSQSPRYKVTKRGQDVALRCDPISGHVSLYWYRQALGQGPEFLTYFNYEAQQDKSGLPNDRFSAERPEGSISTLTIQRTEQRDSAMYRCASSLVGADSPLHFGNGTRLTVT.

The V call is TRBV20-1, the J call TRBJ1-4; there is no DNA to check the TCRdb D call of TRBD1. The CDR3 is 18 amino acids. The germline V gene encodes CDR1 DFQATT and CDR2 SNEGSKA (reference sequence). The CDR3 sequence is CSALKQGALYSANEKLFF.

The chain links TRBV15 to TRBJ2-1. From germline, CDR1 is LNHNV and CDR2 YYDKDF (reference sequence). The CDR3 extends over 13 amino acids. This CDR3 is CATSRDTSNEQFF.

J is TRBJ2-5 and V is TRBV9. CDR3 length: 17 residues. Germline CDR1 and CDR2: SGDLS and YYNGEE. CDR3 sequence: CASSVAATAGSQETQYF.

V usage is TRBV7-3 and J usage is TRBJ2-3; no DNA is available, so the TRBD2 call from TCRdb remains unchecked. Germline V gives CDR1 SGHTA, CDR2 FQGTGA. CDR3 length: 11 residues. The CDR3 protein is CASSSGPTQYF.

The V and J genes are TRBV20-1 and TRBJ1-1; TCRdb designates TRBD1, a call that cannot be tested without DNA. Germline CDR1 reads DFQATT; CDR2 reads SNEGSKA (reference sequence). This CDR3 region has 14 residues. CDR3 region: CSARDEGARYKAFF.

The chain's CDR3 is CASSLVESEAFF. This sequence joins TRBV12-3 or TRBV12-4 and TRBJ1-1. There are 12 residues in the CDR3.

V usage is TRBV12-3 or TRBV12-4 and J usage is TRBJ1-5. This CDR3 contains 12 residues. CDR3 sequence: CASKGVDQPQHF.

This chain uses TRBV19 with TRBJ2-1; no DNA is available, so the TRBD2 call from TCRdb remains unchecked. The CDR3 spans 14 residues. From germline, CDR1 is LNHDA and CDR2 SQIVND (reference sequence). This CDR3 is CASSITGTTFQQFF.

V and J are TRBV15 and TRBJ2-2. The CDR3 consists of 14 residues. Germline loops: CDR1 LNHNV, CDR2 YYDKDF (reference sequence). The CDR3 sequence: CATSRDRDTGELFF.

V usage is TRBV5-1 and J usage is TRBJ2-1. The V gene's germline CDR1 is SGHRS and CDR2 YFSETQ. CDR3 length equals 12 residues. The CDR3 protein is CASRESYNEQFF.

The J gene is TRBJ2-2, the V gene TRBV6-2 or TRBV6-3; lacking DNA, the TRBD1 call made by TCRdb goes unchecked. There are 15 residues in the CDR3. Germline CDR1 and CDR2: MNHEY and SVGEGT. The CDR3 spells CASSRGQGSIGELFF.